These 4 T cell receptor beta chains were sequenced from one sample in a study of OX40 agonist ivuxolimab in advanced cancers. Clones were sequenced by immunoSEQ multiplex PCR, and TCRdb holds only the in-frame ones, with some missing. Among 20,000 or so clones listed, 80% to 90% were seen once. This sample comprised CD4+ or CD8+ T cells sorted from blood, obtained in a trial of the OX40 agonist ivuxolimab. Receptors originate from an adult with an advanced solid tumor such as melanoma, head and neck, liver or kidney cancer.

This clone was picked up one time. The rearrangement uses TRBV6-5 and TRBJ2-7, with D perhaps TRBD2 (6 bases). Trimming took off 6 bases at V and 4 bases at J, with 16 bases between the two ends. CDR1 and CDR2 (germline): MNHEY, SVGAGI. The CDR3 consists of 14 residues. CDR3 in amino acids: CASRGGLSFYEQYF. The CDR3, as DNA: TGTGCCAGCAGGGGAGGCCTTAGTTTTTACGAGCAGTACTTC.

V gene TRBV7-9 combines with J gene TRBJ2-5; possible D gene TRBD1, 5 bases. Trimming cost V 1 base and J 4 bases, with 7 bases left between them. The germline V gene has CDR1 SEHNR and CDR2 FQNEAQ (reference sequence). The CDR3 contains 13 residues. As DNA, the CDR3 is TGTGCCAGCAGCTTAGGGGGCCCAGAGACCCAGTACTTC. Residues: CASSLGGPETQYF.

DNA for the CDR3: TGTGCCAGCAGCTTGGAACTTGGCGAGCAGTACTTC. It yields the protein CASSLELGEQYF. V and J are TRBV5-4 and TRBJ2-7; D call uncertain. The V end lost 0 bases, the J end lost 6 bases, and 7 bases lay between the germline ends. CDR1 SGHNT and CDR2 YYREEE come from the germline V gene (reference sequence). The CDR3 sequence is 12 residues long.

The chain carries TRBV5-1 and TRBJ2-3; the match to TRBD1 covers 10 bases. CDR3 length equals 15 residues. V lost 5 bases and J lost 6; bases outside the gene matches: 9. CDR1 and CDR2 from the germline V gene are SGHRS and YFSETQ. This CDR3 is CASRMGQGSGDTQYF. As DNA, the CDR3 is TGCGCCAGCAGGATGGGACAGGGGTCAGGCGATACGCAGTATTTT.